This record looks at one TCR beta chain sequence and its context. The germline CDR1 and CDR2 sequences are MNHEY and SVGAGI. The CDR3 runs to 14 residues. Between the trimmed V and J ends, which lost 7 bases and 1 base, there was a span of 10 bases. This record belongs to a study of blood T cell repertoires in COVID-19. Across the whole study: Whether acute or convalescent, the COVID-19 samples came from the United States, Italy and Spain.

Study processing details: Amplification with reference gene primers provided the estimates of nucleated cell counts. The table came from immunoSEQ multiplex PCR; TCRdb's copy has only in-frame clones and leaves some out. The V and J calls and clone size were taken over from that table, and D and trimming were inferred from the DNA. The table has approximately 300,000 clones, roughly 90% seen once. This clonotype was sampled from a man aged 18 to 35 who had recovered from COVID-19. This sequence joins TRBV6-5 and TRBJ1-4, with D unclear. The specimen sequenced was peripheral blood. The CDR3 loop reads CASKTAETNEKLFF. In DNA, the CDR3 is TGTGCCAGCAAAACAGCGGAAACTAATGAAAAACTGTTTTTT.